The 8 T cell receptor beta chains below come from one sample, sequenced in a study of CD8 T cells in Susac syndrome. After extraction with the RNeasy kit, roughly 0.45 to 1 ug of the RNA was reverse transcribed using random hexamers. TCRdb passed the immunoSEQ multiplex PCR reads through MiXCR, listing each CDR3 protein once. The top ten clones hold 0.16% of a sample with roughly 150,000 distinct CDR3 sequences, approximately 96% of them seen once. The sample taken for sequencing was CD4+ T cells from PBMCs. The receptor set was obtained from a human donor with Susac syndrome.

V is TRBV5-1 and J is TRBJ2-5; 9 bases are a match to TRBD2. The CDR3 consists of 16 residues. Per germline, CDR1 SGHRS and CDR2 YFSETQ. Trimming removed 0 bases from V and 1 base from J; junction bases left unmatched: 4. CDR3: CASSLAIAGAQETQYF. CDR3 DNA sequence: TGCGCCAGCAGCTTGGCCATAGCGGGGGCCCAAGAGACCCAGTACTTC.

This chain links TRBV4-1 with TRBJ1-4; tentatively, D is TRBD1 (5 bases). V was clipped by 0 bases and J by 7 bases, with 18 bases between them. CDR1 and CDR2 (germline): MGHRA, YSYEKL. This CDR3 spans 17 amino acids. The CDR3 loop is CASSQDSGGVVSEKLFF. The DNA for the CDR3 is TGCGCCAGCAGCCAAGATTCGGGGGGGGTAGTGAGTGAAAAACTGTTTTTT.

This chain uses TRBV20-1 with TRBJ1-2, with a tentative D call TRBD1 (5 bases). The CDR3 length is 15 residues. Germline loops: CDR1 DFQATT, CDR2 SNEGSKA (reference sequence). V was trimmed by 1 base and J by 8 bases, leaving 20 bases between them. CDR3 DNA sequence: TGCAGTGCTAGAGCGGGGACGGAAACAGCTGGGGGCTACACCTTC. As protein: CSARAGTETAGGYTF.

The V and J genes are TRBV29-1 and TRBJ1-1; no clear D. The CDR3 sequence is 13 residues long. The germline V gene encodes CDR1 SQVTM and CDR2 ANQGSEA. V gave up 7 bases and J gave up 1 base, with 13 bases separating them. The CDR3 loop reads CSAPARANTEAFF. The CDR3 DNA reads TGCAGCGCCCCCGCTCGGGCGAACACTGAAGCTTTCTTT.

The rearrangement uses TRBV4-1 and TRBJ2-1; D is perhaps TRBD1 or TRBD2 (6 bases each). In germline, CDR1 is MGHRA, CDR2 YSYEKL. The CDR3 runs 13 residues. V was cut by 2 bases and J by 7 bases, with 9 bases left in between. This CDR3 reads CASSQLGGNEQFF. The CDR3, as DNA: TGCGCCAGCAGCCAATTAGGGGGGAATGAGCAGTTCTTC.

The CDR3 reads CASSLGTVRYGYTF. CDR3 DNA: TGTGCCAGCAGCCTTGGGACAGTCCGCTATGGCTACACCTTC. The gene calls are TRBV14 and TRBJ1-2, with TRBD1 matching over 7 bases. CDR3 length equals 14 residues. V lost 4 bases, J lost 4 bases, and 6 bases stayed unmatched. Germline assignment: CDR1 SGHDN and CDR2 FVKESK.

The genes are TRBV5-1 and TRBJ1-1; tentatively, D is TRBD1 (6 bases). The CDR3 is 14 residues long. V dropped 4 bases and J dropped 2 bases, with 12 bases sitting between them. CDR1 and CDR2 (germline): SGHRS, YFSETQ. The DNA for the CDR3 is TGCGCCAGCAGCCACTCGGGACAAAACACTGAAGCTTTCTTT. As protein: CASSHSGQNTEAFF.

The chain links TRBV6-1 to TRBJ2-2, with a possible D match to TRBD2 (5 bases). Germline CDR1 reads MNHNS; CDR2 reads SASEGT. Trimming stripped 5 bases from V and 7 bases from J, with 11 bases between. The CDR3 spans 13 residues. The CDR3 protein is CASSQSGDGELFF. The CDR3 bases are TGTGCCAGCAGTCAAAGCGGCGACGGGGAGCTGTTTTTT.